This T cell receptor beta chain was sequenced in a study of T-cell memory formation after mild COVID-19. Germline assignment: CDR1 SGHTA and CDR2 FQGNSA. With V trimmed by 1 base and J by 2 bases, 4 bases remained unmatched. The length of the CDR3 is 15 residues. This clonotype showed up just a few times. 5'RACE, which relied on constant-segment primers, yielded TCR alpha and TCR beta cDNA libraries carrying sample barcodes and UMIs. MiXCR, applied by TCRdb to the 5' RACE reads, yields one record per CDR3 protein. The sample lists about 180,000 distinct CDR3 sequences; less than 20% were seen once. Sequenced material: PBMCs or a T cell subset sorted from them (not recorded which). The source of this sequence is a man aged 18 to 35 who had mild COVID-19 (a few samples of this study predate the infection). Cell type and time point are not known. The gene calls are TRBV7-2 and TRBJ2-7, with 8 bases lining up with TRBD2. CDR3 sequence reads: CASSLVVSGAYEQYF. The CDR3 DNA reads as TGTGCCAGCAGCTTAGTTGTTAGCGGGGCCTACGAGCAGTACTTC.